The 6 T cell receptor beta chains presented below share a single source sample, sequenced in a study of blood T cell repertoires in COVID-19. Clones were sequenced by immunoSEQ multiplex PCR, and TCRdb holds only the in-frame ones, with some missing. Here the sample spans around 300,000 clones, around 90% being singletons. The sample consisted of PBMCs or T cells enriched from blood (not recorded which). These receptors came from a woman in her 30s who had recovered from COVID-19.

The rearrangement joins TRBV5-1 to TRBJ2-7; 7 nucleotides align to TRBD1. The V gene end was trimmed by 8 bases and the J gene end by 3 bases; junction bases not matched to a gene: 14. CDR3 length equals 15 residues. CDR1 and CDR2 (germline): SGHRS, YFSETQ. CDR3 nucleotide sequence: TGCGCCAGTATCCCAGCCCCGGACAGGAACTACGAGCAGTACTTC. Amino acid sequence: CASIPAPDRNYEQYF.

CDR3: CASSQLSSAGLAGNNEQFF. CDR3 DNA: TGTGCCAGCAGCCAATTATCATCGGCGGGGCTAGCGGGTAACAATGAGCAGTTCTTC. The chain carries TRBV14 and TRBJ2-1; TRBD2 aligns across 8 bases. The V gene end was trimmed by 2 bases and the J gene end by 5 bases; junction bases not matched to a gene: 17. Germline V gene lookup returns CDR1 SGHDN and CDR2 FVKESK. This CDR3 is 19 amino acids long.

V is TRBV3-1 (or the pseudogene TRBV3-2) and J is TRBJ2-3, with TRBD2 as a possible D gene (5 bases). The V gene's germline CDR1 is LGHDT and CDR2 YNNKEL (reference sequence). Trimming removed 3 bases from V and 2 bases from J, with 9 bases in between. The CDR3 is made up of 14 amino acids. The DNA for the CDR3 is TGTGCCAGCAGCCAGAGGGCTATCACAGATACGCAGTATTTT. Translation gives CASSQRAITDTQYF.

The V and J genes are TRBV30 and TRBJ1-3, with 7 nucleotides matching TRBD1. CDR1 and CDR2 (germline): GTSNPN, SVGIG (reference sequence). The CDR3 spans 15 residues. J was trimmed by 2 bases and V by 3 bases; bases with no gene match: 7. The CDR3 loop reads CAWSPGGTAGNTIYF. CDR3 nucleotide sequence: TGTGCCTGGAGCCCAGGGGGTACTGCTGGAAACACCATATATTTT.

The chain links TRBV4-1 to TRBJ1-1, with D tentatively TRBD1 (6 bases). Germline V CDR1 and CDR2: MGHRA, YSYEKL. The length of the CDR3 is 18 residues. V dropped 1 base and J dropped 10 bases, with 28 bases sitting between them. The chain's CDR3 is CASSQVSRPHRGGEGAFF. The CDR3 DNA reads as TGCGCCAGCAGCCAAGTCTCCCGCCCGCATAGAGGGGGGGAGGGAGCTTTCTTT.

The chain's CDR3 is CASSRGTAEGVGLEQYF. Written as DNA, the CDR3 is TGCGCCAGCAGCCGGGGCACCGCCGAGGGGGTTGGACTCGAGCAGTACTTC. The rearrangement links TRBV5-1 to TRBJ2-7; D may be TRBD1 (6 bases). Germline assignment: CDR1 SGHRS and CDR2 YFSETQ. This CDR3 has 17 residues. Trimming removed 4 bases from V and 6 bases from J, with 26 bases in between.